This TCR beta chain originates from a study of T cell responses to AZD1222 COVID-19 vaccine. Turning to the study itself: The analysis combined second doses at about 4 or about 12 weeks. The study's findings and limits: Clonal diversity may have been underestimated, and the donors were mostly white British, with more females than males. Just a handful of AZD1222 recipients were seropositive at baseline.

Note on this clone: Antigen specificity is unknown.

Produced via immunoSEQ multiplex PCR; TCRdb's table is partial and in-frame only. This repertoire shows some 140,000 clones, 92% found once; its top ten account for about 3%. V dropped 2 bases and J dropped 9; count of bases not matched to a gene: 10. Germline V lookup: CDR1 KGHSH, CDR2 LQKENI. The CDR3 has 15 residues. The sample here was peripheral blood, taken on day 0 of AZD1222 vaccination. V is TRBV18 and J is TRBJ2-1; TRBD2 agrees at 7 bases. This sequence was found in an adult in good health. CDR3 residues: CASSPSQRDRGEQFF. The DNA for the CDR3 is TGTGCCAGCTCACCATCTCAGCGGGACCGCGGTGAGCAGTTCTTC.